This TCR beta chain was identified during a study of T-cell memory formation after mild COVID-19. A remark on this clonotype: Antigen specificity is unknown.

General observations from the study: A second wave of clones peaked on day 37, and their SARS-CoV-2 specificity went unconfirmed. Clones shrinking between day 15 and 85 showed a balanced CD4/CD8 split, and those that grew later tilted toward CD4+. Pre-infection memory held some responding clones, suggesting pre-existing cross-reactive T cells responded.

Trimming shortened V by 6 bases and J by 0 bases, and 6 bases separated the two germline ends. Germline assignment: CDR1 LGHNA and CDR2 YNFKEQ. The CDR3 has 14 amino acids. TCRdb reprocessed the 5' RACE reads with MiXCR, giving one entry per CDR3 protein. Of about 340,000 distinct CDR3 sequences listed, around 14% are singletons. The receptor comes from a man younger than 30 who had mild COVID-19 (a few samples of this study predate the infection). Cell type and time point are not known. The rearrangement joins TRBV4-2 to TRBJ2-6; D gene uncertain. The sequenced material came from PBMCs or a T cell subset sorted from them (not recorded which). The CDR3 DNA reads TGTGCCAGCAGTCGGTTCTCTGGGGCCAACGTCCTGACTTTC. Its protein product is CASSRFSGANVLTF.